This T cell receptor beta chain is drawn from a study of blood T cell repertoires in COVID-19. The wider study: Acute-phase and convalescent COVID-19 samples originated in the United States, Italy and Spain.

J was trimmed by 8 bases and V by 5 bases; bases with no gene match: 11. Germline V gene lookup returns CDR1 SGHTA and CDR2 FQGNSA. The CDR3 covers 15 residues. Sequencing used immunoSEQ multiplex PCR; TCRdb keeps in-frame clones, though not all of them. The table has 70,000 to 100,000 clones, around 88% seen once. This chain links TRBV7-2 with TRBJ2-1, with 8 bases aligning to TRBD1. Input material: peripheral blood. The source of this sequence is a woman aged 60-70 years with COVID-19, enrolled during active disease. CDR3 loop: CASSQGQVTGDEQFF. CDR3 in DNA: TGTGCCAGCAGCCAGGGACAGGTGACCGGCGATGAGCAGTTCTTC.